This T cell receptor beta chain was recorded in a study of shared clonotypes between healthy human individuals. Whole-study context: Per donor, three plates held CD4 naive cells, three held CD4 memory, two held CD8 naive and one held CD8 memory. Study outcomes and limitations: The naive CD4 repertoires of several donors were compared, and around 5% of clonotypes were shared.

Details on this clone: Its antigen is as yet unknown.

TCRdb keeps only in-frame clones here, not all; method: immunoSEQ multiplex PCR. The sample records fewer than 3 million clones, 85% to 95% being singletons. The V and J ends lost 4 bases and 4 bases respectively, with 8 bases between them. Germline V gene sequence: CDR1 MNHEY, CDR2 SMNVEV (reference sequence). The CDR3 extends over 13 amino acids. The chain combines TRBV27 with TRBJ2-1; D might be TRBD2 (5 bases). The TCR originated in a man aged 18 to 30 in good health. Some clones in this sample may be carry-over from other donors' samples. The sample taken for sequencing was naive CD4+ T cells from PBMCs. Specified subset: CD45RA+ positively selected. The CDR3: CASSYGVYNEQFF. DNA for the CDR3: TGTGCCAGCAGTTACGGGGTTTACAATGAGCAGTTCTTC.